The rows below give T cell receptor beta chains drawn from one sample of a study of glioma-infiltrating T cells. TCRdb redid the calling of the multiplex PCR reads with MiXCR, one entry per CDR3 protein. The table has around 180,000 distinct CDR3 sequences, about 40% seen once. Sequenced: glioma tissue, nonneoplastic brain tissue, or PBMCs (not recorded which). These receptors were taken from a human donor with low-grade glioma or glioblastoma, undergoing nonglioma brain surgery, or in good health (not recorded which). Both conserved end residues are part of each CDR3. For some rows the clone size is stated as once, few or many, or as a class when expanded; others skip it.

>many|TRBV7-2
CASSLSGAGGTDTQYF
>.|TRBV11-2
CASSPVSSQETQYF
>.|TRBV28
CASSRGEGAGLVSDGQFF
>.|TRBV18
CASSPGTHNEQFF
>.|TRBV27
CVSSFDRVTDTQYF
>many|TRBV24-1
CATSDYPGTGYTF
>.|TRBV7-2
CASRQGGNTGELFF
>.|TRBV2
CASSKETATSKHF
>.|TRBV7-8
CASSLGDTQCF
>.|TRBV29-1
CSVREWSYNEQFF
>.|TRBV19
CAWSMDTIQPQHF
>many|TRBV19
CASNEVAPPYNEQFF
>few|TRBV12-3/TRBV12-4
CASSRTGGYGYTF
>many|TRBV2
CASSYGYQETQYF
>.|TRBV3-1
CASSREGGGGNTIYF
>.|TRBV2
CASSLGPGRDEQFF
>.|TRBV6-2/TRBV6-3
CASSYSEGNQPQHF
>once|TRBV2
CASNDRWNSNQPQHF
>.|TRBV2
CASSEPGATRDTQYF
>.|TRBV19
CASRVSNRGLAGVEQFF
>.|TRBV7-3
CASSLLPNRNNYNEQFF
>.|TRBV20-1
CRASFDFPGGSSYNEQFF
>once|TRBV6-1
CASRGAAGFDEQFF
>once|TRBV29-1
CSVERGYEQYF
>many|TRBV5-1
CASSLGSANNQPQHF
>many|TRBV20-1
CSAPTVDKNIQYF
>.|TRBV7-2
CASSGSLLSGTGAGEMFF
>.|TRBV18
CASRSGVLTEETQYF
>.|TRBV7-2
CASSPGGSDEQFF
>many|TRBV5-4
CASSFLESTDTQYF
>.|TRBV20-1
CSAKLGDGFLPQHF
>.|TRBV29-1
CSVVGAYEQYF
>.|TRBV12-3/TRBV12-4
CASKPTGVQETQFF
>many|TRBV5-1
CASSPTSGIYNEQFF
>few|TRBV12-3/TRBV12-4
CASSLEGRGLGEKLFF
>many|TRBV7-2
CASSWGGGKDTQYF
>.|TRBV14
CASSLDRINTEVFF
>.|TRBV2
CASSEGSSENNSPLRF
>.|TRBV20-1
CSADSRSGGQGNTYTF
>few|TRBV7-9
CASSSNEYGTPLEQYF
>once|TRBV2
CASRMDSYQPQHF
>few|TRBV5-1
CASSLDSSSYEQYF
>once|TRBV28
CASIFSLVRSNEQFF
>many|TRBV10-3
CAISEDGSSGNTIYF
>many|TRBV28
CASNGLLPSYNEQFF
>.|TRBV7-2
CASSEGLAGNQGETQYF
>few|TRBV3-1
CASSQAGFLNNEQFF
>.|TRBV4-2
CASIPEVRRTDTQCF
>.|TRBV20-1
CSAAPGASGYNEQYF
>.|TRBV29-1
CSVEGEDTQYF
>many|TRBV12-3/TRBV12-4
CASSSHREQYF
>.|TRBV11-2
CATTRGRELNNEQFF
>many|TRBV20-1
CSAKGSRQYF
>.|TRBV2
CASRGLAGAAGEQFF
>.|TRBV14
CASRASGRYTGELFF
>.|TRBV3-1
CASSELGTNNEAFF
>.|TRBV7-2
CASSSTGTVDSPLHF
>.|TRBV12-3/TRBV12-4
CASRPGSSYNEQFF
>.|TRBV12-3/TRBV12-4
CASRLKDGSYEQYF